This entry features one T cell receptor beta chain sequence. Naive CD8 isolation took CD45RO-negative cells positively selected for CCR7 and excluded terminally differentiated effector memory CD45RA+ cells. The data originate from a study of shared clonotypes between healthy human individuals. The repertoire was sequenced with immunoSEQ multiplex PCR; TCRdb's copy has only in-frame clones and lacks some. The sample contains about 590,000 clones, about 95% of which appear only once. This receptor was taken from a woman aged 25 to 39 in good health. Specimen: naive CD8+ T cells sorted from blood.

CDR3 protein: CASSDPVLAGGGEQYF. In DNA form, the CDR3 reads TGTGCCAGCAGCGATCCGGTGTTGGCAGGGGGTGGCGAGCAGTACTTC. The J gene is TRBJ2-7, the V gene TRBV7-6; 7 nucleotides line up with TRBD1. From germline, CDR1 is SGHVS and CDR2 FNYEAQ. With 5 bases clipped from V and 6 bases from J, the junction kept 16 bases outside the gene matches. CDR3 size: 16 residues.